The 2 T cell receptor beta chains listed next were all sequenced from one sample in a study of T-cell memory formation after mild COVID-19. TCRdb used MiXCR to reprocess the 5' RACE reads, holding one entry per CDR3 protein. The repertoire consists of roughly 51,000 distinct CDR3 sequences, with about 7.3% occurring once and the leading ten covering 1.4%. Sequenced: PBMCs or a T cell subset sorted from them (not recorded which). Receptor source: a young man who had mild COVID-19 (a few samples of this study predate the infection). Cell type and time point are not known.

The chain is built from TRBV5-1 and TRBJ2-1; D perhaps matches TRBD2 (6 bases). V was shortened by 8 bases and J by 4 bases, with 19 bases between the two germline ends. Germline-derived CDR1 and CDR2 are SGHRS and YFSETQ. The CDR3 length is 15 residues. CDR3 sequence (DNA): TGCGCCAGTCAACTGGACCCAGCGGGTTACAATGAGCAGTTCTTC. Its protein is CASQLDPAGYNEQFF.

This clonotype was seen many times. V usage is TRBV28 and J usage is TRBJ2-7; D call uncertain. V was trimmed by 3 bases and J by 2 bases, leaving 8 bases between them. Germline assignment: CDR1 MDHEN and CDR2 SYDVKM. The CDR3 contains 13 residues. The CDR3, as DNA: TGTGCCAGCAGTTTTCTGATGGCCTACGAGCAGTACTTC. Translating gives CASSFLMAYEQYF.